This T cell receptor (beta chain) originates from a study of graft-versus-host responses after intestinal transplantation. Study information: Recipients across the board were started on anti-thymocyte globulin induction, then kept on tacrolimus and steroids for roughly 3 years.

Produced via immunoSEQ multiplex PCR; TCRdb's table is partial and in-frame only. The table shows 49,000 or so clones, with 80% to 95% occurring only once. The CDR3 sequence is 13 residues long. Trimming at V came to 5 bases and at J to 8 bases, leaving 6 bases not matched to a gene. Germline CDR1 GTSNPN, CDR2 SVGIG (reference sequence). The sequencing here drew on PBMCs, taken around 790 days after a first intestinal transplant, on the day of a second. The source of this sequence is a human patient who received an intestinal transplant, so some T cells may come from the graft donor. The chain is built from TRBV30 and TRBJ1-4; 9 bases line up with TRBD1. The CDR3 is CAWADRGGEKLFF. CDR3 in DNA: TGTGCCTGGGCGGACAGGGGAGGGGAAAAACTGTTTTTT.